The clone carrying this T cell receptor beta chain was found a few times. Germline lookup yields CDR1 SQVTM and CDR2 ANQGSEA. The CDR3 contains 14 residues. Trimming removed 3 bases from V and 4 bases from J; junction bases left unmatched: 7. Profiling that covered TCR beta VDJ and CDR3 relied on genomic DNA as its template. One entry per CDR3 protein results from TCRdb running MiXCR on the reads. This sample has some 42,000 distinct CDR3 sequences, with 65% to 70% found just once. The sample originates from a study of CD8+CD57+ T cells in acquired aplastic anemia. This chain connects TRBV29-1 to TRBJ1-2, with TRBD1 matching over 8 bases. This clonotype was sampled from a human donor in good health, serving as a control. The sample comprised sorted CD4+, CD8+, or CD8+CD57+ T cells (not recorded which) from PBMCs. This CDR3 is CSVDLDRDGYGYTF. In DNA, the CDR3 is TGCAGCGTTGATTTGGACAGGGATGGCTATGGCTACACCTTC.